Detailed here is one T cell receptor (beta chain). No antigen is known for it. This sample is drawn from a study of cytomegalovirus exposure and HLA in healthy donors. The overall study: Approximately 180 million T cells yielded over 90 million unique TCR beta sequences in earlier analysis.

Points from the study as a whole: Highest at DRB1 and lowest at HLA-C, TCR association rates differed among HLA loci in a later analysis. It was assumed in the presence/absence analyses that sequencing depth was roughly uniform across donors. When analyzed later, a missense DCLRE1C variant was found to be linked to TCR beta V- and J-gene trimming.

V gave up 3 bases and J gave up 2 bases; unmatched junction bases: 5. CDR3 length equals 19 residues. Germline CDR1 is MNHEY and CDR2 is SMNVEV (reference sequence). 13 Jbeta primers and 60 Vbeta primers were used for the PCR. Only in-frame clones appear in the TCRdb table, and some are missing; sequencing was by immunoSEQ multiplex PCR. The table records 85,000 to 110,000 clones, roughly 80% of them present only once. The sequenced material came from PBMCs. The source of this sequence is a man between 45 and 60 years old in good health and CMV-seropositive. The chain uses TRBV27 and TRBJ2-6; 15 bases are shared with TRBD2. The CDR3 DNA is TGTGCCAGCAGTTTGCTGGGACTAGCGGGAGGTGCTGGGGCCAACGTCCTGACTTTC. Amino acids: CASSLLGLAGGAGANVLTF.